A selection of T cell receptor beta chains follows, all from one sample in a study of response to subunit inactivated influenza vaccine. Using its own MiXCR run on the RT-PCR reads, TCRdb lists one record per CDR3 protein. The sample includes around 750,000 distinct CDR3 sequences, 21% of them seen just once. Here the sequenced sample was PBMCs from blood, taken 4 to 6 days after vaccination. Every receptor here comes from a man aged 45-65 years who received an inactivated influenza vaccine. Both conserved end residues are part of each CDR3. Fields, in order: V gene, J gene, clone size, D gene, CDR3 protein, CDR3 DNA. A D gene is named only where the DNA matches it firmly. Size is stated for part of the rows, as once, few or many counts, or as a class when the clone is expanded.

v_gene: TRBV20-1; j_gene: TRBJ1-1; abundance: NA; d_gene: TRBD1; CDR3aa: CSARDPAVLTGAVEAFF; CDR3nt: TGCAGTGCTAGAGATCCTGCAGTATTGACAGGGGCCGTAGAAGCTTTCTTT
v_gene: TRBV7-9; j_gene: TRBJ2-5; abundance: many; d_gene: NA; CDR3aa: CASSPQGGSQETQYF; CDR3nt: TGTGCCAGCAGCCCCCAGGGGGGAAGCCAAGAGACCCAGTACTTC
v_gene: TRBV28; j_gene: TRBJ2-2; abundance: few; d_gene: NA; CDR3aa: CASSIWKTGELFF; CDR3nt: TGTGCCAGCAGTATCTGGAAGACCGGGGAGCTGTTTTTT
v_gene: TRBV5-1; j_gene: TRBJ2-7; abundance: NA; d_gene: TRBD2; CDR3aa: CASSLSSGRTYEQYF; CDR3nt: TGCGCCAGCAGCTTGAGCAGCGGGAGGACCTACGAGCAGTACTTC
v_gene: TRBV24-1; j_gene: TRBJ2-1; abundance: NA; d_gene: NA; CDR3aa: CATSDFLGNNEQFF; CDR3nt: TGTGCCACCAGTGATTTTCTCGGAAACAATGAGCAGTTCTTC
v_gene: TRBV12-3/TRBV12-4; j_gene: TRBJ2-3; abundance: many; d_gene: NA; CDR3aa: CASSTSEGDTQYF; CDR3nt: TGTGCCAGCAGCACTAGCGAGGGGGACACGCAGTATTTT
v_gene: TRBV5-1; j_gene: TRBJ2-5; abundance: few; d_gene: TRBD1; CDR3aa: CASSRDTGAYQETQYF; CDR3nt: TGCGCCAGCAGCCGAGACACAGGGGCTTACCAAGAGACCCAGTACTTC
v_gene: TRBV6-1; j_gene: TRBJ1-3; abundance: few; d_gene: NA; CDR3aa: CASSKGFISGNTIYF; CDR3nt: TGTGCCAGCAGTAAGGGTTTTATCTCTGGAAACACCATATATTTT
v_gene: TRBV29-1; j_gene: TRBJ2-7; abundance: NA; d_gene: TRBD1; CDR3aa: CRGDRNSYEQYF; CDR3nt: TGCAGAGGGGACAGAAACTCCTACGAGCAGTACTTC
v_gene: TRBV29-1; j_gene: TRBJ2-1; abundance: NA; d_gene: TRBD2; CDR3aa: CSVRKGTSGRGYNEQFF; CDR3nt: TGCAGCGTTCGAAAGGGGACTAGCGGGAGAGGCTACAATGAGCAGTTCTTC
v_gene: TRBV6-5; j_gene: TRBJ2-7; abundance: few; d_gene: NA; CDR3aa: CASSSEYEGVYEQYF; CDR3nt: TGTGCCAGCAGTTCGGAGTACGAGGGGGTCTACGAGCAGTACTTC
v_gene: TRBV5-1; j_gene: TRBJ2-2; abundance: NA; d_gene: NA; CDR3aa: CASSGQVDTGELFF; CDR3nt: TGCGCCAGCAGCGGTCAGGTGGACACCGGGGAGCTGTTTTTT
v_gene: TRBV12-3/TRBV12-4; j_gene: TRBJ1-1; abundance: NA; d_gene: NA; CDR3aa: CASSSVPGTEAFF; CDR3nt: TGTGCCAGCAGTTCGGTCCCGGGGACTGAAGCTTTCTTT
v_gene: TRBV5-1; j_gene: TRBJ1-4; abundance: few; d_gene: NA; CDR3aa: CASSLGGLTTNEKLFF; CDR3nt: TGCGCCAGCAGCTTGGGGGGACTGACAACTAATGAAAAACTGTTTTTT
v_gene: TRBV7-6; j_gene: TRBJ1-6; abundance: many; d_gene: NA; CDR3aa: CASSLAARGNSPLHF; CDR3nt: TGTGCCAGCAGCTTAGCGGCGAGGGGGAATTCACCCCTCCACTTT
v_gene: TRBV14; j_gene: TRBJ2-5; abundance: few; d_gene: TRBD1; CDR3aa: CASSQSRTGDPQETQYF; CDR3nt: TGTGCCAGCAGCCAATCACGGACAGGGGATCCTCAAGAGACCCAGTACTTC
v_gene: TRBV7-2; j_gene: TRBJ2-1; abundance: many; d_gene: NA; CDR3aa: CASRELRGNYNEQFF; CDR3nt: TGTGCCAGCAGGGAACTCCGGGGAAACTACAATGAGCAGTTCTTC
v_gene: TRBV9; j_gene: TRBJ2-5; abundance: once; d_gene: TRBD1; CDR3aa: CASSAGTVAETQYF; CDR3nt: TGTGCCAGCAGCGCCGGGACAGTTGCCGAGACCCAGTACTTC
v_gene: TRBV18; j_gene: TRBJ2-1; abundance: few; d_gene: NA; CDR3aa: CASSTQVAGPLYNEQFF; CDR3nt: TGTGCCAGCTCAACTCAGGTGGCAGGGCCTTTATACAATGAGCAGTTCTTC
v_gene: TRBV29-1; j_gene: TRBJ2-5; abundance: many; d_gene: NA; CDR3aa: CSVAGAQETQYF; CDR3nt: TGCAGCGTTGCAGGCGCTCAAGAGACCCAGTACTTC
v_gene: TRBV7-9; j_gene: TRBJ2-3; abundance: few; d_gene: TRBD2; CDR3aa: CASSPAGMSTDTQYF; CDR3nt: TGTGCCAGCAGCCCAGCGGGAATGAGCACAGATACGCAGTATTTT